The 18 T cell receptor beta chains presented below share a single source sample, sequenced in a study of early T cells in non-severe SARS-CoV-2 infection. TCRdb independently ran MiXCR on the 5' RACE reads; one entry per CDR3 protein. This sample yields fewer than 50,000 distinct CDR3 sequences, of which about 7% are seen a single time; under 9.5% belongs to the top ten. The sequencing input was whole blood. The origin of the receptors is an adult who was a healthcare worker with PCR-confirmed SARS-CoV-2 infection or an uninfected control (not recorded which).

The sample holds many counts of this clonotype. This chain joins TRBV7-2 and TRBJ2-7; no clear D. Germline V gene data show CDR1 as SGHTA and CDR2 as FQGNSA. The CDR3 has 13 amino acids. The V gene lost 1 base and the J gene lost 2 bases, with 6 bases spanning the gap. The CDR3 reads CASSLVVPYEQYF. The CDR3 nucleotides are TGTGCCAGCAGCTTAGTAGTCCCCTACGAGCAGTACTTC.

This chain uses TRBV7-9 with TRBJ2-7, with TRBD1 identical over 10 bases. J lost 2 bases, V lost 4 bases, and 5 bases had no gene match. CDR1 is SEHNR, CDR2 FQNEAQ, per germline (reference sequence). The CDR3 covers 15 residues. CDR3 sequence (DNA): TGTGCCAGCAGCTATCCGGGACAGGGGACCTACGAGCAGTACTTC. Protein product: CASSYPGQGTYEQYF.

This clonotype appeared many times. The chain has TRBV28 and TRBJ1-1, with D possibly being TRBD1 (6 bases). CDR3 length: 15 residues. V was pared by 3 bases and J by 1 base, with 12 bases between. Germline-derived CDR1 and CDR2 are MDHEN and SYDVKM. The CDR3 nucleotides read TGTGCCAGCAGTTTCACAGGGTTGAAGAACACTGAAGCTTTCTTT. Residues: CASSFTGLKNTEAFF.

J is TRBJ2-7 and V is TRBV19; the D gene could be TRBD1 or TRBD2 (5 bases each). V lost 4 bases and J lost 6, with 13 bases in between. CDR3 length: 13 amino acids. CDR1 is LNHDA, CDR2 SQIVND, per germline (reference sequence). DNA for the CDR3: TGTGCCAGTAGTAAGACTACAGGCGGCGAGCAGTACTTC. Its protein product is CASSKTTGGEQYF.

The chain links TRBV4-2 to TRBJ2-5, with unresolved D. This CDR3 has 12 amino acids. Per germline, CDR1 LGHNA and CDR2 YNFKEQ. V lost 0 bases and J lost 10, with 9 bases in between. CDR3 coding DNA: TGTGCCAGCAGCCAAGATTTAGAGCGCCAGTACTTC. Translated: CASSQDLERQYF.

There are many counts of this clonotype. The chain uses TRBV29-1 and TRBJ2-3, with TRBD1 matching 7 bases. Germline CDR1 and CDR2: SQVTM and ANQGSEA. The CDR3 covers 13 residues. V lost 3 bases, J lost 1 base, and 1 base stayed unmatched. CDR3 sequence: CSVDQGGTDTQYF. The DNA of the CDR3 is TGCAGCGTTGACCAGGGGGGCACAGATACGCAGTATTTT.

This clonotype occurred a few times. The V call is TRBV7-2, the J call TRBJ2-7; D gene unclear. The V gene's germline CDR1 is SGHTA and CDR2 FQGNSA. V gave up 1 base and J gave up 9 bases, with 10 bases separating them. The CDR3 is 12 residues long. CDR3 DNA: TGTGCCAGCAGCTTAGTGGGGATTGGGCAGTACTTC. This sequence encodes CASSLVGIGQYF.

This clonotype came up many times. The chain has TRBV9 and TRBJ2-2; D remains ambiguous. Looked up from germline, CDR1 is SGDLS and CDR2 is YYNGEE. This CDR3 has 16 amino acids. V shed 0 bases and J shed 0 bases, with 9 bases lying between them. The CDR3, as DNA: TGTGCCAGCAGCGTAGCTTTGTTCGCGAACACCGGGGAGCTGTTTTTT. Its translation: CASSVALFANTGELFF.

There are a few counts of this clonotype. V is TRBV4-2 and J is TRBJ2-1, with 11 bases that match TRBD2. V dropped 4 bases and J dropped 2; count of bases not matched to a gene: 10. This CDR3 contains 18 residues. Germline values: CDR1 LGHNA, CDR2 YNFKEQ. The DNA of the CDR3 is TGTGCCAGCAGCCGCGTGAACCGACTAGCGGGGACCTACAATGAGCAGTTCTTC. As protein: CASSRVNRLAGTYNEQFF.

In its sample, this clonotype was seen many times. The chain combines TRBV6-6 with TRBJ2-7; 8 nucleotides line up with TRBD1. The CDR3 is 14 amino acids. Germline loops: CDR1 MNHNY, CDR2 SVGAGI (reference sequence). J gave up 2 bases and V 7 bases, and 7 bases lay outside the gene matches. The CDR3 is CASNQGAYPYEQYF. CDR3 DNA: TGTGCCAGCAATCAGGGGGCCTACCCCTACGAGCAGTACTTC.

This clonotype was seen more than once but under ten times. This chain joins TRBV14 and TRBJ2-7; 7 nucleotides agree with TRBD2. V trimming: 0 bases; J trimming: 3 bases; junction bases outside the gene matches: 5. The CDR3 spans 15 residues. Germline V CDR1 and CDR2: SGHDN, FVKESK. CDR3 sequence: CASSQDRTRSYEQYF. The CDR3 nucleotides are TGTGCCAGCAGCCAAGACAGGACTAGAAGCTACGAGCAGTACTTC.

This clonotype was seen ten or more times. V and J are TRBV3-1 and TRBJ2-2; either TRBD1 or TRBD2 may fit D (5 bases each). Between the trimmed V and J ends, which lost 2 bases and 6 bases, there was a span of 10 bases. Germline CDR1 and CDR2: LGHDT and YNNKEL (reference sequence). This CDR3 comprises 14 residues. The CDR3 DNA sequence: TGTGCCAGCAGCCAAATGCCGGGGCCCGGGGAGCTGTTTTTT. It specifies CASSQMPGPGELFF. Supplemented by reference TRBV3-1 and TRBJ2-2, the full variable domain reads DTAVSQTPKYLVTQMGNDKSIKCEQNLGHDTMYWYKQDSKKFLKIMFSYNNKELIINETVPNRFSPKSPDKAHLNLHINSLELGDSAVYFCASSQMPGPGELFFGEGSRLTVL.

This clonotype was recorded at least ten times. The gene calls are TRBV20-1 and TRBJ2-7; TRBD2 matches 13 bases. CDR1 DFQATT and CDR2 SNEGSKA come from the germline V gene (reference sequence). This CDR3 comprises 14 residues. Unmatched junction bases numbered 5, after V lost 2 bases and J lost 7 bases. In DNA, the CDR3 is TGCAGTGCTAGAATGGGGACTAGCGGGGAGGAGCAGTACTTC. It is translated as CSARMGTSGEEQYF.

The chain uses TRBV15 and TRBJ1-2; D unclear. This CDR3 spans 12 amino acids. V lost 4 bases, J lost 6 bases, and 9 bases lay in between. Germline V CDR1 and CDR2: LNHNV, YYDKDF (reference sequence). The CDR3, as DNA: TGTGCCACCAGCAAGGGTGGCGATGGCTACACCTTC. Its protein is CATSKGGDGYTF. Filled out from reference TRBV15 and TRBJ1-2, the complete variable domain reads DAMVIQNPRYQVTQFGKPVTLSCSQTLNHNVMYWYQQKSSQAPKLLFHYYDKDFNNEADTPDNFQSRRPNTSFCFLDIRSPGLGDTAMYLCATSKGGDGYTFGSGTRLTVV.

This chain links TRBV14 with TRBJ2-1, with D hard to call. With 3 bases removed from V and 3 bases from J, the gap between germline ends came to 6 bases. CDR1 and CDR2 (germline): SGHDN, FVKESK. The CDR3 consists of 13 residues. In DNA form, the CDR3 reads TGTGCCAGCAGCCACGTCATCTACAATGAGCAGTTCTTC. It yields the protein CASSHVIYNEQFF.

This clonotype was picked up many times. CDR3 loop: CSARDPSKNYNEQFF. In DNA form, the CDR3 reads TGCAGTGCTAGAGATCCGAGTAAAAACTACAATGAGCAGTTCTTC. V is TRBV20-1 and J is TRBJ2-1; D not resolved. Per the germline V gene, CDR1 is DFQATT and CDR2 is SNEGSKA (reference sequence). Trimming took 0 bases from V and 3 from J, leaving 12 bases between them. This CDR3 has 15 residues.

The chain is built from TRBV25-1 and TRBJ2-7; D perhaps matches TRBD1 (6 bases). Trimming shortened V by 2 bases and J by 12 bases, and 20 bases separated the two germline ends. The germline V gene has CDR1 MGHDK and CDR2 SYGVNS. This CDR3 is built from 14 residues. The CDR3 DNA follows: TGTGCCAGCAGTGAACCCAACTCGGGACACCCACGGTACTTC. It is translated as CASSEPNSGHPRYF.

This clonotype is medium-sized. The chain combines TRBV3-1 with TRBJ2-7, with D maybe TRBD2 (6 bases). V lost 7 bases and J 4 bases, leaving 17 bases between the germline ends. Per the germline V gene, CDR1 is LGHDT and CDR2 is YNNKEL (reference sequence). The CDR3 loop spans 14 amino acids. DNA of the CDR3: TGTGCCAGCACCAATACGCGGGAACAATACGAGCAGTACTTC. It encodes CASTNTREQYEQYF.